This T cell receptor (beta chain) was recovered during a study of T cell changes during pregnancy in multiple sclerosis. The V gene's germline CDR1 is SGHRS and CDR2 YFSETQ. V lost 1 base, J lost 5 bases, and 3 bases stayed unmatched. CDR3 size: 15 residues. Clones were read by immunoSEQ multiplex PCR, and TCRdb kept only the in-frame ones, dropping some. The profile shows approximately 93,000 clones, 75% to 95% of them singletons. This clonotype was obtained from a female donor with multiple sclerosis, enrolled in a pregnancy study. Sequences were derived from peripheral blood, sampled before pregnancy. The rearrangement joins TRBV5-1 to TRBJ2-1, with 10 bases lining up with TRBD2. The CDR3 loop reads CASSLRLAGDNEQFF. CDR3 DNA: TGCGCCAGCAGCTTGCGGCTAGCGGGGGACAATGAGCAGTTCTTC.